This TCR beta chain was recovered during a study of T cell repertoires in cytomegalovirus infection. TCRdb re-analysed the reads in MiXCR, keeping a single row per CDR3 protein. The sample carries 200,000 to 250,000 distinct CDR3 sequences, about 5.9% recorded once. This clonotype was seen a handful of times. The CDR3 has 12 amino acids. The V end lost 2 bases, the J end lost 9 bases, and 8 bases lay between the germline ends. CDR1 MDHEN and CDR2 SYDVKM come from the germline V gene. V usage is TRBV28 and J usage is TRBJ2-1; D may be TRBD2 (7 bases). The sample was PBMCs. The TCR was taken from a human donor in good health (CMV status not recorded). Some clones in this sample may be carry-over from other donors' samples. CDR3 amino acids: CASSLGGAEQFF. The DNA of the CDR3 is TGTGCCAGCAGTTTAGGGGGGGCTGAGCAGTTCTTC.